Given below is one T cell receptor (beta chain) in context. Germline CDR1 and CDR2: SEHNR and FQNEAQ (reference sequence). The V and J ends lost 4 bases and 3 bases respectively, with 16 bases between them. There are 15 residues in the CDR3. Using immunoSEQ multiplex PCR, the repertoire was profiled, and TCRdb retains in-frame clones only, with some absent. This table holds approximately 120,000 clones, 90% to 98% found once. These data originate in a study of T cell changes during pregnancy in multiple sclerosis. Sequencing used peripheral blood, obtained after pregnancy. This sequence originates from a female donor with multiple sclerosis, enrolled in a pregnancy study. The chain links TRBV7-9 to TRBJ2-7; D is unresolved. CDR3 bases: TGTGCCAGCAGCTCCCCTGTAATCGGTGGCTACGAGCAGTACTTC. Its translation: CASSSPVIGGYEQYF. The whole variable domain, remainder taken from reference TRBV7-9 and TRBJ2-7, is DTGVSQNPRHKITKRGQNVTFRCDPISEHNRLYWYRQTLGQGPEFLTYFQNEAQLEKSRLLSDRFSAERPKGSFSTLEIQRTEQGDSAMYLCASSSPVIGGYEQYFGPGTRLTVT.